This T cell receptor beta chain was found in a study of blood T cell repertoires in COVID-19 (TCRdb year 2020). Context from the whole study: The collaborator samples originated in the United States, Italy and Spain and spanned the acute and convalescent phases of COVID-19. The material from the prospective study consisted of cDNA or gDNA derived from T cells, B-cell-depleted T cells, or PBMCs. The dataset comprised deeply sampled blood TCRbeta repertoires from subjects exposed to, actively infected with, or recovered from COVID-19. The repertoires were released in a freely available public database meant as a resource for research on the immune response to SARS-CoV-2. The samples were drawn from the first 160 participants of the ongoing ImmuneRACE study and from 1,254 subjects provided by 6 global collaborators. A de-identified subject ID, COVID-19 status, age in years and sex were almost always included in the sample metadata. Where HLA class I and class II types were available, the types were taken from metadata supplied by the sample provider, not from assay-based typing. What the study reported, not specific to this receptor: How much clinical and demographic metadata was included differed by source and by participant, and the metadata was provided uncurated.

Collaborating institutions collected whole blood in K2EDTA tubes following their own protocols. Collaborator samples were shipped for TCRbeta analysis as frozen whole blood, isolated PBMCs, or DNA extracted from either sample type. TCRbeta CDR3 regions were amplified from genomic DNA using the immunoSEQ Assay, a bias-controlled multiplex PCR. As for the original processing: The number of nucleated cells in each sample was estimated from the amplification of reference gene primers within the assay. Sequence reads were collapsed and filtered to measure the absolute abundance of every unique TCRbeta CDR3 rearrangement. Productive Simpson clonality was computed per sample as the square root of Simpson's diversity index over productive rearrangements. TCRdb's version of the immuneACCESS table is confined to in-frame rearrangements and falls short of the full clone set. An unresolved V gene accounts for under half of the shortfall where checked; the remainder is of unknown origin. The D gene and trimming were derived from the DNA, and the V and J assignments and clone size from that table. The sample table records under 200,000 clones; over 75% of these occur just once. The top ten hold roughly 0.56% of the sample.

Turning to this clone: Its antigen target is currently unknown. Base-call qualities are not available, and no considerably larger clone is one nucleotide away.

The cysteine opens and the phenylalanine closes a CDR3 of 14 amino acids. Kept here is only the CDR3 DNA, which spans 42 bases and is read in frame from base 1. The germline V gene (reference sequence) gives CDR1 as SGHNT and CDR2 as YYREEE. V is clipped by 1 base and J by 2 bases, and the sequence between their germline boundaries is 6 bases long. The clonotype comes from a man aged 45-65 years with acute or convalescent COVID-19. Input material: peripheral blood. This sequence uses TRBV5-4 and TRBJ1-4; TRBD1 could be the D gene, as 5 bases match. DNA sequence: TGTGCCAGCAGCTTGCCAGGGACTAATGAAAAACTGTTTTTT. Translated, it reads CASSLPGTNEKLFF.